This T cell receptor (beta chain) was found in a study of regulatory T cells in long-lasting Graves disease (dated by TCRdb to about 2021). General notes on the study: Antithyroid drugs had been taken for less than 3 months by newly diagnosed Graves' disease patients. This study used TCR sequencing and RNA sequencing of peripheral blood to compare persistent Graves' disease patients against newly diagnosed Graves' disease patients. A total of about 35 samples underwent TCR sequencing, from roughly 13 patients with persistent Graves' disease and about 20 patients with newly diagnosed Graves' disease. The study was registered as a clinical trial and conducted in China. Study-wide conclusions, independent of this receptor: Only peripheral blood was studied, because thyroid tissue, the primary lesion, was inaccessible. Persistent Graves' disease patients showed lower TCR Shannon entropy and fewer highly expanded clones than newly diagnosed patients, suggesting clonal expansion. The small sample size was acknowledged by the authors as a limitation that may reduce accuracy. Only the TCR beta chain was sequenced and analyzed. Persistent patients shared more public clonotypes among themselves (approximately 2,500) than newly diagnosed patients did (more than 950). Persistent disease showed preferential use of TRBV28, TRBJ1-2 and TRBJ2-5, whereas newly diagnosed disease favored TRBV20-1 and TRBJ2-1.

From a lookup of the germline V gene (reference sequence), CDR1 and CDR2 are GTSNPN and SVGIG. Relative to germline, V is missing 4 bases and J is missing 2 bases, with 5 bases of the junction outside any gene match. The CDR3 runs 14 amino acids, cysteine and phenylalanine included. The retained sequence is limited to the CDR3, 42 bases, with the frame set at the first base. The library was obtained by multiplex PCR. The run used an Illumina HiSeq 4000. CDR3 regions were amplified by Arm-PCR with iRepertoire HTBI primers to construct TCR beta libraries. PCR products were gel purified before sequencing. The original methods were these. Gene usage analysis of CDR3 amino acid clonotypes relied on the approximately 60 TRBV and around 13 TRBJ segments identified across samples. COPE and FqMerger were used to merge filtered high-quality paired reads into contigs. Contigs were aligned with BLAST to IMGT TRBV, TRBD and TRBJ reference genes, and CDR3 was defined per IMGT. Any clonotype with a frequency above 0.1% was counted as a highly expanded clone. Repertoire diversity was measured by Shannon entropy, and V-J evenness by the Gini coefficient. A clonotype was considered public if more than one individual shared it. TCRdb reprocessing: public reads trimmed at Q25 with fastp, clones called with MiXCR, in-frame beta chains kept. Rows with a matching CDR3 protein are joined into one entry that keeps the most common DNA and genes. The V and J calls shown here were made by TCRdb, not taken from the authors' results. The sample table holds 500,000 or so distinct CDR3 sequences, of which about 16% were seen once. Jointly, the top ten make up around 25% of the sample.

In the paper's terms, the time point label means: newly diagnosed GD, antithyroid drugs for less than 3 months. For both TCR sequencing and RNA sequencing, RNA was extracted from PBMCs using TRIzol. The diagnosis of Graves' disease followed American Thyroid Association guidelines. Patients were recruited from an endocrinology department in Xi'an, China. Each patient gave 7 to 9.5 milliliters of peripheral blood, collected in an EDTA anticoagulant tube. PBMCs were isolated by Ficoll Paque Plus density gradient separation without further T cell sorting. RNA quality was checked with an Agilent 2100 Bioanalyzer and agarose gel, and concentration with a NanoDrop 2000. Details on this clonotype: Its antigen is unknown. There are no base qualities to consult, and no much larger clone falls within one base.

This same sample was also taken into another study, of T cells in Graves' hyperthyroidism and ophthalmopathy. The second study also describes: A patient counted as having stable Graves' hyperthyroidism if no progression to ophthalmopathy occurred over 18 months of follow-up. The hyperthyroidism patients were between 18 and 65 years old and newly diagnosed, with a disease duration of less than 2 months. The study excluded patients with uncontrolled infections, other autoimmune diseases, pregnancy or lactation. Clinical symptoms, serum thyroxine and TRAb, thyroid ultrasound, and orbital computed tomography formed the basis for the diagnoses. The TCR CDR3 was subjected to a first round of RT-PCR using the HTBI primer set and the Qiagen OneStep RT-PCR kit. Most expanded thyroid clonotypes (frequency above 0.001) were also detected in blood, suggesting blood repertoires may reflect thyroid immune responses. In cross-validation, a model built on a 13 V-J signature told ophthalmopathy apart from stable hyperthyroidism with over 85% sensitivity and 81% to 82% specificity, and in testing the same model reached 80%/75%. In validation, progression to ophthalmopathy was predicted by the model with approximately 67% sensitivity and 72% to 80% specificity, a median of approximately 6.5 months before onset. A discovery cohort of fewer than 110 patients, 43 with Graves' ophthalmopathy and about 60 with stable Graves' hyperthyroidism, was used to find distinguishing TCR V-J signatures. Prospective prediction of ophthalmopathy was tested in an independent validation cohort of fewer than 20 hyperthyroidism patients and 17 patients who later progressed to ophthalmopathy. For training and testing, the roughly 97 patients in the discovery cohort were randomly divided in a 7:3 ratio. The study also compared thyroid tissue and blood T-cell repertoires from several Graves' hyperthyroidism patients. After sampling, hyperthyroidism patients received methimazole starting at 30 mg daily, and ophthalmopathy patients received high-dose intravenous methylprednisolone. The libraries were constructed in a second round of multiplex PCR and then size-selected and purified. Sequencing of the libraries was done on an Illumina HiSeq2000 using paired-end 100 bp reads. SOAPnuke was used to process the raw data, with reads discarded if the reads contained adapters or uncalled bases, had a mean Phred below 15, or lacked an exact constant-primer or identifier match. High-quality paired reads were merged using COPE v1.2.5, and each unique nucleotide sequence was defined as a clonotype. Clonotypes were aligned to IMGT TRBV, TRBD and TRBJ reference segments using MiTCR v1.1. The analysis was restricted to V-J combinations with a frequency above 0.0001, which together covered 99.2% of the repertoires. The TCS score was defined as the ratio of F50 (clonal expansion) to E x V (chaos), calculated using BLOSUM62-based TCRdist between CDR3 peptides within each V-J. Welch's t-statistics and random forest reduced around 520 V-J features to roughly 13, which were used in a naive Bayes classifier (R e1071). No statistical method was used to set the sample size in advance, and investigators knew the group allocation. According to the paper, TCR Vbeta CDR3 sequencing was carried out on some 130 peripheral blood samples, which came from 40 to 45 ophthalmopathy, 75 or so hyperthyroidism and approximately 17 progressor patients.

Sequences were derived from peripheral blood mononuclear cells (PBMCs), sampled at new diagnosis, from a patient treated with antithyroid drugs. This clonotype originated in a woman between 40 and 65 years old with Graves disease. Donor details come from another sample of the same person, matched by shared clones. The rearranged segments are TRBV30 and TRBJ1-3; 7 bases in the junction line up with TRBD1. Here the CDR3 is given as CAWTRDRAGNTIYF. The DNA sequence reads TGTGCCTGGACCCGAGACAGGGCTGGAAACACCATATATTTT.